One sample yielded the 28 T cell receptor beta chains listed below, sequenced in a study of T cells in Graves' hyperthyroidism and ophthalmopathy. Using RNA transcripts as the source, TCR beta CDR3 regions were amplified. The study used the HTBI primer set for a first-round RT-PCR of the TCR CDR3. TCRdb recomputed calls from the multiplex PCR reads with MiXCR, one row per CDR3 protein. The sample contains about 580,000 distinct CDR3 sequences, more than 11% of which appear only once. The sequencing input was blood. The source of these receptors is a woman aged 25 to 39 with Graves' hyperthyroidism that later progressed to Graves' ophthalmopathy.

V and J are TRBV5-1 and TRBJ2-1; 9 nucleotides line up with TRBD2. V shed 0 bases and J 6 bases; nucleotides not matched to a gene: 13. The CDR3 runs to 18 residues. Germline values: CDR1 SGHRS, CDR2 YFSETQ. CDR3 bases: TGCGCCAGCAGCTTGGGGGAAGGTGGCGGGAGGGCAGTCAATGAGCAGTTCTTC. It translates to CASSLGEGGGRAVNEQFF.

This clonotype was detected only once. Germline and junction disagree at one end, which may indicate a read error. The chain has TRBV10-3 and TRBJ1-5; D unresolved. Germline V gene lookup returns CDR1 ENHRY and CDR2 SYGVKD. This CDR3 has 14 amino acids. This CDR3 is CATSERIYDQPQHF. CDR3 DNA sequence: TGTGCCACCAGTGAGAGAATTTACGACCAGCCCCAGCATTTT.

Many counts were recorded for this clonotype. The V call is TRBV3-1, the J call TRBJ2-7; D ambiguous. V was pared by 3 bases and J by 2 bases, with 11 bases between. CDR3 length: 14 residues. Germline-derived CDR1 and CDR2 are LGHDT and YNNKEL (reference sequence). The CDR3 here is CASSQGGRTYEQYF. The CDR3 nucleotides are TGTGCCAGCAGCCAGGGTGGGCGTACCTACGAGCAGTACTTC.

Concerning this clonotype itself: A junction end diverges from the germline sequence, so it may reflect a read error. The chain joins TRBV5-1 to TRBJ2-1; unclear D gene. The germline CDR1 and CDR2 sequences are SGHRS and YFSETQ. This CDR3 is built from 14 residues. The CDR3 DNA is TGCGCCAGCAGCTTAGACGGGCCGTACAATGAGCAGCTCTTC. It encodes CASSLDGPYNEQLF.

Comments on this clonotype: A much larger clone is a single base away; this may be a read error. The rearrangement links TRBV27 to TRBJ2-7; possibly TRBD2 for D (6 bases). Deletions cut 5 bases from V and 4 bases from J, with 18 bases between. Germline V gene sequence: CDR1 MNHEY, CDR2 SMNVEV (reference sequence). The CDR3 sequence is 15 residues long. The CDR3 reads CASSIRPVGGYEQYF. For the CDR3, the DNA is TGTGCCAGCAGTATCCGTCCCGTGGGGGGATACGAGCAGTACTTC.

This clonotype showed up many times. The J gene is TRBJ1-6, the V gene TRBV5-1; D is ambiguous. Germline V gene lookup returns CDR1 SGHRS and CDR2 YFSETQ. The CDR3 length is 15 residues. Between the trimmed V and J ends, which lost 0 bases and 10 bases, there was a span of 14 bases. The CDR3 loop is CASSLEVPGKSPLHF. CDR3 bases: TGCGCCAGCAGCTTGGAAGTTCCCGGAAAGTCACCCCTCCACTTT.

This clonotype was counted many times. The genes are TRBV27 and TRBJ2-7, with D tentatively TRBD1 (6 bases). Germline V lookup: CDR1 MNHEY, CDR2 SMNVEV (reference sequence). The CDR3 runs 14 residues. Trimming left V 2 bases short and J 7 bases short, with 15 bases between. The CDR3 bases are TGTGCCAGCAGTTTAGGACAGAACCTACGGGAGCAGTACTTC. Its translation is CASSLGQNLREQYF.

This clonotype has ten or more counts. The CDR3 nucleotides read TGCAGTGCCCCGGGATTCTACGAGCAGTACTTC. Residues: CSAPGFYEQYF. This chain connects TRBV20-1 to TRBJ2-7; the D gene is possibly TRBD2 (5 bases). The CDR3 has 11 residues. V shed 6 bases and J shed 3 bases, with 9 bases lying between them. Germline CDR1 reads DFQATT; CDR2 reads SNEGSKA (reference sequence).

This clonotype has at least ten counts. The chain carries TRBV24-1 and TRBJ2-2; D is tentatively TRBD1 or TRBD2 (5 bases each). Germline values: CDR1 KGHDR, CDR2 SFDVKD. V lost 7 bases and J 2 bases, leaving 16 bases between the germline ends. This CDR3 region has 16 residues. The CDR3 region has the DNA TGTGCCACCAGGGGGACCGGGACCACCAACACCGGGGAGCTGTTTTTT. Translating it yields CATRGTGTTNTGELFF.

The chain combines TRBV19 with TRBJ2-2; D uncertain. The CDR3 extends over 13 amino acids. V was pared by 3 bases and J by 6 bases, with 8 bases between. Germline values: CDR1 LNHDA, CDR2 SQIVND (reference sequence). CDR3 coding DNA: TGTGCCAGTAGTATTAAAGTCTCCGGGGAGCTGTTTTTT. Translated: CASSIKVSGELFF. Filled out from reference TRBV19 and TRBJ2-2, the complete variable domain reads DGGITQSPKYLFRKEGQNVTLSCEQNLNHDAMYWYRQDPGQGLRLIYYSQIVNDFQKGDIAEGYSVSREKKESFPLTVTSAQKNPTAFYLCASSIKVSGELFFGEGSRLTVL.

The table lists this clonotype with many counts. The chain uses TRBV12-3 or TRBV12-4 and TRBJ2-1; D not resolved. This CDR3 comprises 15 residues. The ends were cut back, 1 base at V and 5 bases at J, with 12 bases in the middle. CDR3 sequence reads: CASSLGRTHDNEQFF. Here the CDR3 DNA reads TGTGCCAGCAGTTTAGGACGGACGCATGACAATGAGCAGTTCTTC.

V gene TRBV14 combines with J gene TRBJ2-7; D is tentatively TRBD1 or TRBD2 (6 bases each). CDR1 SGHDN and CDR2 FVKESK come from the germline V gene. The CDR3 has 14 amino acids. The ends were cut back, 5 bases at V and 2 bases at J, with 13 bases in the middle. This chain's CDR3 is CASSWGRGAYEQYF. The CDR3, as DNA: TGTGCCAGCAGCTGGGGTAGGGGGGCCTACGAGCAGTACTTC.

This clonotype was detected many times. This chain uses TRBV7-2 with TRBJ1-3; 7 positions match TRBD1. This CDR3 is built from 16 residues. V gave up 5 bases and J gave up 1 base; unmatched junction bases: 8. The germline gives CDR1 SGHTA, CDR2 FQGNSA. CDR3 DNA sequence: TGTGCCAGCAGCAACCGACAGGGAGGGTCTGGAAACACCATATATTTT. This encodes CASSNRQGGSGNTIYF.

This clonotype was recorded at least ten times. Here the CDR3 reads CASILGGSTDTQYF. The CDR3 DNA is TGTGCCAGCATCCTGGGGGGGAGCACAGATACGCAGTATTTT. V and J are TRBV6-2 or TRBV6-3 and TRBJ2-3, with 7 bases that match TRBD2. V lost 7 bases, J lost 0 bases, and 4 bases stayed unmatched. The CDR3 sequence is 14 residues long. CDR1 is MNHEY, CDR2 SVGEGT, per germline.

This clonotype was detected a few times. The chain uses TRBV5-1 and TRBJ2-7; D possibly corresponds to TRBD2 (7 bases). The CDR3 length is 17 residues. Germline loops: CDR1 SGHRS, CDR2 YFSETQ. Deletions cut 3 bases from V and 3 bases from J, with 22 bases between. The CDR3 reads CASSSRGASLAGYEQYF. In DNA form, the CDR3 reads TGCGCCAGCAGCTCCCGGGGGGCGTCTTTAGCGGGCTACGAGCAGTACTTC.

This clonotype was counted ten times or more. The rearrangement joins TRBV7-9 to TRBJ2-3; maybe TRBD2 (5 bases). This CDR3 is built from 15 residues. The V end was cut by 1 base, the J end by 1 base, with 9 bases between. Germline CDR1 reads SEHNR; CDR2 reads FQNEAQ (reference sequence). The CDR3 loop is CASSLGSSRTDTQYF. CDR3 bases: TGTGCCAGCAGCTTAGGTTCTAGCCGCACAGATACGCAGTATTTT.

For this clonotype: A much larger clone sits a single nucleotide away, making a read error possible. The chain carries TRBV6-1 and TRBJ1-6, with 10 bases fitting TRBD1. Trimming cost V 5 bases and J 11 bases; bases outside gene matches: 9. The germline V gene has CDR1 MNHNS and CDR2 SASEGT. This CDR3 has 15 amino acids. The CDR3 coding sequence is TGTGCCAGCAGTACCGGGACAGGGGTACGGCCACCCCTCCACTTT. This sequence encodes CASSTGTGVRPPLHF.

This clonotype was observed at least ten times. The chain carries TRBV5-1 and TRBJ2-2; 9 bases line up with TRBD2. Trimming at V came to 0 bases and at J to 5 bases, leaving 2 bases not matched to a gene. The CDR3 contains 15 residues. CDR1 SGHRS and CDR2 YFSETQ come from the germline V gene. CDR3 DNA sequence: TGCGCCAGCAGCTTGGTGGGACTAGCAACCGGGGAGCTGTTTTTT. Protein sequence: CASSLVGLATGELFF. Filled out from reference TRBV5-1 and TRBJ2-2, the complete variable domain reads KAGVTQTPRYLIKTRGQQVTLSCSPISGHRSVSWYQQTPGQGLQFLFEYFSETQRNKGNFPGRFSGRQFSNSRSEMNVSTLELGDSALYLCASSLVGLATGELFFGEGSRLTVL.

This clonotype appeared many times. The gene calls are TRBV6-1 and TRBJ1-1, with D hard to call. Germline CDR1 reads MNHNS; CDR2 reads SASEGT. The CDR3 covers 14 residues. The germline V and J ends were trimmed by 7 bases and 0 bases, with 12 bases remaining between them. CDR3 DNA: TGTGCCAGCATCTTAAGCGCTTTGAACACTGAAGCTTTCTTT. Translation: CASILSALNTEAFF.

This chain joins TRBV7-6 and TRBJ2-5; 7 bases line up with TRBD1. Per the germline V gene, CDR1 is SGHVS and CDR2 is FNYEAQ. Germline trimming cut 4 bases from V and 4 bases from J; bases unmatched to any gene: 12. CDR3 length: 16 residues. CDR3 protein: CASSYRQGRVGETQYF. CDR3 sequence (DNA): TGTGCCAGCAGCTATCGACAGGGTAGGGTAGGAGAGACCCAGTACTTC.

V is TRBV9 and J is TRBJ1-1; 7 positions match TRBD1. Per germline, CDR1 SGDLS and CDR2 YYNGEE. There are 18 residues in the CDR3. V trimming: 4 bases; J trimming: 6 bases; junction bases outside the gene matches: 21. CDR3 nucleotide sequence: TGTGCCAGCAGCCCCAGTGGTCTTCTACAGGGGACAGTTCCTGAAGCTTTCTTT. The encoded protein is CASSPSGLLQGTVPEAFF.

This clonotype was found many times. CDR3 in amino acids: CSVESDSGQSYEQYF. Here the CDR3 DNA reads TGCAGCGTTGAAAGCGACTCGGGGCAGTCCTACGAGCAGTACTTC. The rearrangement uses TRBV29-1 and TRBJ2-7; possibly TRBD1 or TRBD2 for D (5 bases each). The CDR3 is 15 residues long. The V gene's germline CDR1 is SQVTM and CDR2 ANQGSEA. The V end lost 2 bases, the J end lost 1 base, and 15 bases lay between the germline ends.

This clonotype was counted ten times or more. V and J are TRBV19 and TRBJ2-1, with TRBD2 matching 9 bases. Germline V CDR1 and CDR2: LNHDA, SQIVND (reference sequence). The CDR3 is 15 amino acids. V was pared by 3 bases and J by 3 bases, with 3 bases of the junction left unmatched. The CDR3 DNA sequence: TGTGCCAGTAGTATCGTAGCGGGAGACTACAATGAGCAGTTCTTC. Translated, it gives CASSIVAGDYNEQFF.

This clonotype was counted many times. The CDR3 is CSARMAFHFTDTQYF. The CDR3 DNA is TGCAGTGCTAGAATGGCATTTCACTTCACAGATACGCAGTATTTT. This sequence joins TRBV20-1 and TRBJ2-3; D is undetermined. The V gene lost 2 bases and the J gene lost 2 bases, with 14 bases spanning the gap. The germline V gene encodes CDR1 DFQATT and CDR2 SNEGSKA (reference sequence). The CDR3 runs 15 residues.

This clonotype has at least ten counts. The chain couples TRBV3-1 to TRBJ2-7; perhaps TRBD2 as D (5 bases). Germline values: CDR1 LGHDT, CDR2 YNNKEL (reference sequence). This CDR3 region has 16 residues. Between the trimmed V and J ends, which lost 5 bases and 5 bases, there was a span of 22 bases. CDR3: CASSFSLGRGHHEQYF. The CDR3 coding sequence is TGTGCCAGCAGCTTTTCGTTAGGACGCGGGCACCACGAGCAGTACTTC.

The chain uses TRBV6-2 or TRBV6-3 and TRBJ1-3; unclear D gene. Trimming took 2 bases from V and 4 from J, leaving 6 bases between them. CDR1 is MNHEY, CDR2 SVGEGT, per germline. CDR3 length equals 13 residues. CDR3 bases: TGTGCCAGCAGTTACGAGGGCGGAAACACCATATATTTT. It specifies CASSYEGGNTIYF.

This clonotype was seen at least ten times. This chain links TRBV12-3 or TRBV12-4 with TRBJ2-7; possibly TRBD1 for D (6 bases). The CDR3 covers 13 residues. V was trimmed by 8 bases and J by 2 bases, leaving 13 bases between them. The CDR3: CASGLDSTYEQYF. Written as DNA, the CDR3 is TGTGCCAGCGGGTTGGACAGTACCTACGAGCAGTACTTC.

The chain joins TRBV6-1 to TRBJ2-2, with TRBD2 matching 10 bases. V was clipped by 4 bases and J by 6 bases; unmatched bases: 8. Per the germline V gene, CDR1 is MNHNS and CDR2 is SASEGT. This CDR3 has 16 amino acids. The CDR3 sequence: CASSGSSGGGPGELFF. The CDR3 bases are TGTGCCAGCAGTGGATCTAGCGGGGGAGGACCCGGGGAGCTGTTTTTT.